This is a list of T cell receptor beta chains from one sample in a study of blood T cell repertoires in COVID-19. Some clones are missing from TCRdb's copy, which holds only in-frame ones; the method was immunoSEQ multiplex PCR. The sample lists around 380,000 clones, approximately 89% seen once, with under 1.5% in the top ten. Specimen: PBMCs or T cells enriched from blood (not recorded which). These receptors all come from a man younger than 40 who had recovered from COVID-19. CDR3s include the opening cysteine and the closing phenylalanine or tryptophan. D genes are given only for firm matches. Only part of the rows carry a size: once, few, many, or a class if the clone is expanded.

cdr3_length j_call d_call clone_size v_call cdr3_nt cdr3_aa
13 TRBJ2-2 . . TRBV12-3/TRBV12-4 TGTGCCAGCAGTTTAACGGGTACCGGGGAGCTGTTTTTT CASSLTGTGELFF
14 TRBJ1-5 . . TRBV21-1 TGTGCCAGGCCGGGACGCAGGGGAAATCAGCCCCAGCATTTT CARPGRRGNQPQHF
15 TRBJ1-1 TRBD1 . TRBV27 TGTGCCAGCAGTCCCAGACACCAGGGGGACACTGAAGCTTTCTTT CASSPRHQGDTEAFF
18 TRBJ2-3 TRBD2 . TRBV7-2 TGTGCCAGCAGCGTTAGGCCTCTAGCGGGGGGCACCACAGATACGCAGTATTTT CASSVRPLAGGTTDTQYF
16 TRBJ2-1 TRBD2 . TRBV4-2 TGTGCCAGCAGCCAGGGAAGCGGGGCCTCCTACAATGAGCAGTTCTTC CASSQGSGASYNEQFF
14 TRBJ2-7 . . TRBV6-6 TGTGCCAGCAGTTACCTCCGGGCGGGGAACGAGCAGTACTTC CASSYLRAGNEQYF
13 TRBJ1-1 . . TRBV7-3 TGTGCCAGCAGCACCAGGGGTAATACTGAAGCTTTCTTT CASSTRGNTEAFF
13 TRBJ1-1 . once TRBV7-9 TGTGCCAGCAGCTTGTCAGGGAACACTGAAGCTTTCTTT CASSLSGNTEAFF
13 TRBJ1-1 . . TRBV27 TGTGCCAGCAGTTTATGGCAGGGCACTGAAGCTTTCTTT CASSLWQGTEAFF
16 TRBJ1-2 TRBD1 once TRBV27 TGTGCCAGCAGTTTACTGACAGGGGGCGGGTTCTATGGCTACACCTTC CASSLLTGGGFYGYTF
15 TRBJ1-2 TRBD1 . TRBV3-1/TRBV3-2 TGTGCCAGTGGGGAAGCGGGACAGGGGAACTATGGCTACACCTTC CASGEAGQGNYGYTF
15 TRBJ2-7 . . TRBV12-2 TGTGCAAGTCGCTTAGGGACAAAAAAAGCCTACGAGCAGTACTTC CASRLGTKKAYEQYF
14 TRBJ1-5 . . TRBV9 TGTGCCAGCAGCGTAGGTCAGTCGAATCAGCCCCAGCATTTT CASSVGQSNQPQHF
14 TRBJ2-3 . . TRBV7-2 TGTGCCAGCAGCTTGGACTCTAGCACAGATACGCAGTATTTT CASSLDSSTDTQYF
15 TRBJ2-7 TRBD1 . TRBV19 TGTGCCAGTAGTATGGGACAGATTTACCACTACGAGCAGTACTTC CASSMGQIYHYEQYF
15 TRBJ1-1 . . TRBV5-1 TGCGCCAGCAGCTTAGCGGGACAACGGAACACTGAAGCTTTCTTT CASSLAGQRNTEAFF
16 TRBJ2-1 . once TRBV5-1 TGCGCCAGCAGCCCGAGGGCGGGCGATAACTCCGGTGAGCAGTTCTTC CASSPRAGDNSGEQFF
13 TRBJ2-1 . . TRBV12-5 TGTGCTAGTGGCCCGGTCGATTACAATGAGCAGTTCTTC CASGPVDYNEQFF
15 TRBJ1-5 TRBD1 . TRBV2 TGTGCCAGCACCCAACAGGGGGCGCGAGGTCAGCCCCAGCATTTT CASTQQGARGQPQHF
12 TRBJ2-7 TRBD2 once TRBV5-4 TGTGCCAGCAGCTTGGGCGGGAGGGGGCAGTACTTC CASSLGGRGQYF
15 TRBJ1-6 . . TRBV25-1 TGTGCCAGCAGCGACTCGAACGAAGGAGGTTCACCCCTCCACTTT CASSDSNEGGSPLHF
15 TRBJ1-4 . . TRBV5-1 TGCGCCAGCAACTCAGGACAGTCAACTAATGAAAAACTGTTTTTT CASNSGQSTNEKLFF
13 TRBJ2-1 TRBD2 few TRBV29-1 TGCAGCGTTCCGGGACTAGGGTACAATGAGCAGTTCTTC CSVPGLGYNEQFF
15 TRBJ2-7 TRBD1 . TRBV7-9 TGTGCCAGCAGCTCGACGACAGGGGTTTTGAACGAGCAGTACTTC CASSSTTGVLNEQYF
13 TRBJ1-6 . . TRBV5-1 TGCGCCAGCTTTCTGGGAGAGGGCTCACCCCTCCACTTT CASFLGEGSPLHF
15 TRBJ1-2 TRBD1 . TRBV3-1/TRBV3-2 TGTGCCAGCAGCCAAGGCCCCGGGACAGCATATGGCTACACCTTC CASSQGPGTAYGYTF
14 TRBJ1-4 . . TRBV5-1 TGCGCCAGCAGCCCTGCGCCGGGGTATGAAAAACTGTTTTTT CASSPAPGYEKLFF
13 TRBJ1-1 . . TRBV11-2 TGTGCCAGCAGCTTAGATTTGGCCACTGAAGCTTTCTTT CASSLDLATEAFF
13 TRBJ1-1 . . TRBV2 TGTGCCAGCAGCCTAGGAAGGGAGGGTAAAGCTTTCTTT CASSLGREGKAFF
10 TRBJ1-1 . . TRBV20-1 TGCAGTGTCAGAGCGGTTCAAGCTTTCTTT CSVRAVQAFF
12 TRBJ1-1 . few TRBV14 TGTGCCAGCGGGTGGGGGGGCACTGAAGCTTTCTTT CASGWGGTEAFF
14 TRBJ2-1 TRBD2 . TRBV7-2 TGTGCCAGCAGCCGGGGGGGCCCCCACAATGAGCAGTTCTTC CASSRGGPHNEQFF
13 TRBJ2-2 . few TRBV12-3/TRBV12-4 TGTGCCAGCAGTCGGACATTGACCGGGGAGCTGTTTTTT CASSRTLTGELFF
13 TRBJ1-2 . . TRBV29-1 TGCAGCGTTGAAGGGGCAGGGGCAAATGGCTACACCTTC CSVEGAGANGYTF
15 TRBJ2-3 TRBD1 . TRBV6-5 TGTGCCAGCCGGACAGACAGGGGCCGCACAGATACGCAGTATTTT CASRTDRGRTDTQYF
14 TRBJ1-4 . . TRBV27 TGTGCCAGCCGTTCGGGGATAGCAAATGAAAAACTGTTTTTT CASRSGIANEKLFF
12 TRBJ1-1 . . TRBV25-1 TGTGCCAGCATCGGGAATGTGGCTGAAGCTTTCTTT CASIGNVAEAFF